The TCR beta chain under discussion was sequenced for a study of regulatory T cells. General study points: Compared with autologous conventional CD4+ cells and control regulatory cells, CD3G-deficient regulatory T cells showed reduced diversity.

Primers: 52 TRBV forward and 13 TRBJ reverse. Sequencing was performed with immunoSEQ multiplex PCR; in TCRdb, only in-frame clones are kept and a portion is missing. The data contain roughly 2,300 clones, under 95% of them singletons. Autoimmunity was present in every CD3G-deficient patient, worse in two. The CDR3 length is 12 residues. Germline V gives CDR1 WSHSY, CDR2 SAAADI. V was cut by 4 bases and J by 6 bases, with 7 bases left in between. Concerning this clone: Its antigen is unknown.

Sequences were obtained from CD4+ Tregs sorted from blood. The TCR originated in a child aged 5-17 years with CD3G deficiency. The chain joins TRBV10-2 to TRBJ2-1; no definite D call. This CDR3 reads CASSGVGNEQFF. CDR3 nucleotides: TGCGCCAGCAGTGGAGTGGGCAATGAGCAGTTCTTC.